Reported below is one T cell receptor beta chain. Its specificity is unknown. TCRdb reprocessed the reads via MiXCR and lists one record per CDR3 protein. The sample has fewer than 300,000 distinct CDR3 sequences, over 20% seen once. The data belong to a study of T cell repertoires in cytomegalovirus infection. General study findings and limits: Cumulative public TCR beta family frequency identified carriers of CMV plus the relevant HLA. CMV-specific TCR beta clonotypes restricted by HLA-C were the ones dominating the ex vivo response.

Sequences were obtained from PBMCs. This clonotype originated in a human donor in good health (CMV status not recorded). Some clones in this sample may be carry-over from other donors' samples.

The CDR3 DNA sequence: TGCAGTGCTAGTATTATTCCCTACGAGCAGTACTTC. This encodes CSASIIPYEQYF. The chain is built from TRBV20-1 and TRBJ2-7; D gene unclear. V was clipped by 3 bases and J by 2 bases, with 8 bases between them. This CDR3 spans 12 amino acids. The germline gives CDR1 DFQATT, CDR2 SNEGSKA (reference sequence).